This T cell receptor (beta chain) stems from a study of cytomegalovirus exposure and HLA in healthy donors. Study-wide context: Researchers previously reported finding 117 million unique TCR beta sequences from roughly 200 million T cells. Whole-study results and caveats: An analysis done earlier found most TCR beta V segments productive about 87% or about 30% of the time.

Worth noting for this clone: Its antigen is currently unknown.

Researchers ran the PCR with 60 Vbeta and 13 Jbeta primers. The repertoire was sequenced with immunoSEQ multiplex PCR; TCRdb's copy has only in-frame clones and lacks some. The repertoire holds some 51,000 clones, 75% to 80% seen once, with more than 2.5% in the top ten. The sample was PBMCs. The sequence came from a female donor in good health and CMV-seronegative.

The CDR3 protein is CAWSGRQGYNSPLHF. CDR3 bases: TGTGCCTGGAGTGGAAGACAGGGCTATAATTCACCCCTCCACTTT. The chain recombines TRBV30 with TRBJ1-6; TRBD1 matches at 7 bases. The J segment lost 3 bases and the V segment lost 1 base, leaving 3 bases of the junction unmatched. Germline V gives CDR1 GTSNPN, CDR2 SVGIG (reference sequence). The CDR3 extends over 15 amino acids.